The present T cell receptor beta chain was sequenced within a study of neurological immune-mediated disorders. Study-wide context: Multiple sclerosis patients (n of about 34) included around 30 with relapsing-remitting and 3 with secondary progressive disease.

In TCRdb, the 5' RACE reads were re-called with MiXCR into one record per CDR3 protein. The sample shows about 66,000 distinct CDR3 sequences, under 3.5% of them seen only once. J was trimmed by 5 bases and V by 1 base; bases with no gene match: 13. The CDR3 runs to 18 residues. Many counts were recorded for this clonotype. The receptor was derived from a man in his forties or fifties with multiple sclerosis. This chain connects TRBV12-3 or TRBV12-4 to TRBJ2-1; 8 positions agree with TRBD2. Specimen: PBMCs. The CDR3 DNA is TGTGCCAGCAGTTTAGTAGTGGCGGCGGGGGGACCAGACAATGAGCAGTTCTTC. Translation gives CASSLVVAAGGPDNEQFF.